This T cell receptor beta chain was identified in a study of T cell responses to AZD1222 COVID-19 vaccine. Regarding the study as a whole: Repertoires in all cases were sampled only once the peak T cell response had passed. Recipients of two AZD1222 doses showed rising Spike-specific TCR breadth and depth.

Note on this clone: The antigen is undetermined.

Only in-frame clones appear in the TCRdb table, and some are missing; sequencing was by immunoSEQ multiplex PCR. The repertoire consists of roughly 110,000 clones, with about 90% occurring once and the leading ten covering under 10%. Investigators merged groups given second doses at roughly 4 or roughly 12 weeks. The junction had 4 bases not matched to a gene; V was cut back by 6 bases and J by 6 bases. This CDR3 is 14 amino acids long. The germline V gene has CDR1 MNHEY and CDR2 SMNVEV (reference sequence). The material sequenced was peripheral blood, taken 28 days after the second AZD1222 dose. The receptor was derived from an adult who received the AZD1222 COVID-19 vaccine. The J gene is TRBJ1-6, the V gene TRBV27, with 8 bases identical to TRBD1. This chain's CDR3 is CASRPGQGNSPLHF. The CDR3 DNA is TGTGCCAGCAGACCCGGACAGGGTAATTCACCCCTCCACTTT.